Here is one T cell receptor beta chain with its context. These data are taken from a study of shared clonotypes between healthy human individuals. The CDR3 loop spans 14 amino acids. Trimming left V 0 bases short and J 5 bases short, with 11 bases between. Germline assignment: CDR1 SGDLS and CDR2 YYNGEE. An even split of each subset's genomic DNA across several immunoSEQ plates was performed. Some clones are missing from TCRdb's copy, which holds only in-frame ones; the method was immunoSEQ multiplex PCR. Of a few million clones listed, over 90% are singletons. This clonotype originated in a man aged 18 to 30 in good health. Some clones in this sample may be carry-over from other donors' samples. The V call is TRBV9, the J call TRBJ1-1; D remains ambiguous. The source material was naive CD4+ T cells from PBMCs. Subset here: CD45RA+ positively selected. CDR3 residues: CASSVDGSWTEAFF. The CDR3, as DNA: TGTGCCAGCAGCGTAGATGGATCTTGGACTGAAGCTTTCTTT.